The 4 T cell receptor beta chains reported below all come from one sample, sequenced in a study of blood T cell repertoires in COVID-19. Here immunoSEQ multiplex PCR was the method, and the copy in TCRdb shows in-frame clones only, minus some. This sample has about 210,000 clones, with 70% to 90% found just once. The sample was peripheral blood. The receptor set was obtained from a young man with active or convalescent COVID-19.

The chain recombines TRBV28 with TRBJ2-7; TRBD1 agrees at 8 bases. This CDR3 spans 14 amino acids. Germline values: CDR1 MDHEN, CDR2 SYDVKM. Trimming cost V 6 bases and J 2 bases; bases outside gene matches: 6. In DNA, the CDR3 is TGTGCCAGCAGAATGGACAGGGCAACCTACGAGCAGTACTTC. Amino acids: CASRMDRATYEQYF.

The chain has TRBV9 and TRBJ2-4; 7 bases map to TRBD1. The germline V gene encodes CDR1 SGDLS and CDR2 YYNGEE. This CDR3 has 15 residues. The J segment lost 2 bases and the V segment lost 0 bases, leaving 2 bases of the junction unmatched. The CDR3 reads CASSVAGGTKNIQYF. The CDR3 DNA sequence: TGTGCCAGCAGCGTAGCAGGGGGTACCAAAAACATTCAGTACTTC.

V and J are TRBV30 and TRBJ2-5; TRBD1 matches at 8 bases. The germline gives CDR1 GTSNPN, CDR2 SVGIG (reference sequence). Trimming removed 3 bases from V and 5 bases from J; junction bases left unmatched: 2. This CDR3 comprises 12 residues. The CDR3 region has the DNA TGTGCCTGGAGCACAGGGGGGGAGACCCAGTACTTC. Amino acid sequence: CAWSTGGETQYF.

On this clone: A read error may produce the germline difference seen at one junction end. V gene TRBV5-1 combines with J gene TRBJ2-7; maybe TRBD2 (7 bases). The CDR3 sequence is 17 residues long. Germline V gene lookup returns CDR1 SGHRS and CDR2 YFSETQ. CDR3 sequence reads: CARSLKGGGPSSYEQYF. The CDR3 nucleotides are TGCGCCCGCAGCTTGAAGGGGGGGGGACCCTCCTCCTACGAGCAGTACTTC.